Included here is one T cell receptor (beta chain) sequence, with context. Its antigen remains unknown. A much more abundant neighbour one base away suggests this may be a read error. V gave up 8 bases and J gave up 3 bases, with 19 bases separating them. This CDR3 is 15 amino acids long. The germline CDR1 and CDR2 sequences are MNHEY and SVGAGI. This record comes from a study of T cells in Graves' hyperthyroidism and ophthalmopathy. What was amplified from RNA transcripts were TCR beta CDR3 regions. During a first-round RT-PCR of the TCR CDR3, the HTBI primer set was used. A single record per CDR3 protein comes from TCRdb applying MiXCR to the multiplex PCR reads. The sample lists 500,000 or so distinct CDR3 sequences; roughly 18% were seen once. Study conclusions and caveats: Ophthalmopathy and stable hyperthyroidism were told apart by a 13 V-J model.

Diagnoses were made from clinical symptoms, serum measures (thyroxine and TRAb), thyroid ultrasound and orbital computed tomography. The sequenced sample was blood. The clonotype was recovered from a woman in her late teens or twenties with Graves' ophthalmopathy. This sequence joins TRBV6-5 and TRBJ1-1; no clear D gene. DNA for the CDR3: TGTGCCAGCGGTTTCGGACGATCCGGGGACACTGAAGCTTTCTTT. Translated, it gives CASGFGRSGDTEAFF.